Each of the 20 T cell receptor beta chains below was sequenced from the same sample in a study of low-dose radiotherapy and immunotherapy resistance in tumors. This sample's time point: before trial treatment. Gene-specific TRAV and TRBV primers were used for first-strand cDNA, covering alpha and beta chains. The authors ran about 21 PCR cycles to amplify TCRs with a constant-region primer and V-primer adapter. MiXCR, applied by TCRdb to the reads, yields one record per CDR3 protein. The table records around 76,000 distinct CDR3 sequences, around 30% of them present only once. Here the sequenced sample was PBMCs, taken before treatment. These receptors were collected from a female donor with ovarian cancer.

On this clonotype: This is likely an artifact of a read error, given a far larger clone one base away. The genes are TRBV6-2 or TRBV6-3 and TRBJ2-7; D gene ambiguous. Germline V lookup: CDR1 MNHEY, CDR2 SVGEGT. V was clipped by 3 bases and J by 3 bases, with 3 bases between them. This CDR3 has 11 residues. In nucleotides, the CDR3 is TGTGCCAGCAGTTATCTCTACGAGCAGTACTTC. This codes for CASSYLYEQYF.

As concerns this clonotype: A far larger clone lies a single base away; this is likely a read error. The CDR3 sequence is CASSLGGASTYEQFF. CDR3 nucleotides: TGTGCCAGCAGTTTGGGCGGGGCTTCTACCTACGAGCAGTTCTTC. J is TRBJ2-1 and V is TRBV12-3 or TRBV12-4, with a weak D call TRBD2 (6 bases). The CDR3 extends over 15 amino acids. V was pared by 3 bases and J by 10 bases, with 19 bases between.

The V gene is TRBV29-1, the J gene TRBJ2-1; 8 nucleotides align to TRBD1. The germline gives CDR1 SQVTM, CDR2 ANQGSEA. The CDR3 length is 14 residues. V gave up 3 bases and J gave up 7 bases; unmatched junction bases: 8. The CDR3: CSVDVGRGRNEQFF. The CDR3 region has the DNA TGCAGCGTTGACGTAGGCAGGGGGCGGAATGAGCAGTTCTTC.

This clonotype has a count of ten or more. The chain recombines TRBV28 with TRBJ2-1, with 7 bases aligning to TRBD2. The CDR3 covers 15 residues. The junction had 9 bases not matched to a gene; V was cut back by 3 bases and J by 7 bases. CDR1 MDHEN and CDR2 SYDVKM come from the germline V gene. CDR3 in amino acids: CASSFLDGAGNEQFF. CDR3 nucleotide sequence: TGTGCCAGCAGTTTTTTGGACGGAGCGGGGAATGAGCAGTTCTTC.

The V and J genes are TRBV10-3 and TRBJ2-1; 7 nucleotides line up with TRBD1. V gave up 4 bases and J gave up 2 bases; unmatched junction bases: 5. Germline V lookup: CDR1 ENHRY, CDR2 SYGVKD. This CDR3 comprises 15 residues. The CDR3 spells CAISVLGQPYNEQFF. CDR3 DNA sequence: TGTGCCATCAGTGTCTTGGGACAGCCCTACAATGAGCAGTTCTTC.

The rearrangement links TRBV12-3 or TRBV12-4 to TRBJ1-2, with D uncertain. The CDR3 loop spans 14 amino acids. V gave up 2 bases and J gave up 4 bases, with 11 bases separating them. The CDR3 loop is CASSLNHLLYGYTF. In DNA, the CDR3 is TGTGCCAGCAGTTTAAATCACCTCCTCTATGGCTACACCTTC.

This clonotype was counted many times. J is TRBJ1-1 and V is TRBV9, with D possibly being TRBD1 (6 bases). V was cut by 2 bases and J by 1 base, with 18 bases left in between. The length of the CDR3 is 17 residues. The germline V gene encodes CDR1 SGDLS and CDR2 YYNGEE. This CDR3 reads CASSVGTQTNSNTEAFF. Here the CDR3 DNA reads TGTGCCAGCAGCGTGGGGACACAGACCAATTCGAACACTGAAGCTTTCTTT.

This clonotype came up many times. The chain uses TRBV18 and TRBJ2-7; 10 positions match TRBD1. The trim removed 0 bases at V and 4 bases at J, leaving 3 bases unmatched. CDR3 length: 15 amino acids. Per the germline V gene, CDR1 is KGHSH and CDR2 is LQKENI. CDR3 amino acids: CASSPPGTGVYEQYF. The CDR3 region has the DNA TGTGCCAGCTCACCACCCGGGACAGGGGTATACGAGCAGTACTTC.

The CDR3: CASMTLSRGLLKGTEAFF. The CDR3 DNA sequence: TGTGCCAGTATGACCCTATCTAGGGGGCTTCTCAAGGGCACTGAAGCTTTCTTT. This chain links TRBV19 with TRBJ1-1; 7 nucleotides align to TRBD1. This CDR3 spans 18 amino acids. With 7 bases clipped from V and 4 bases from J, the junction kept 21 bases outside the gene matches. The germline V gene has CDR1 LNHDA and CDR2 SQIVND (reference sequence).

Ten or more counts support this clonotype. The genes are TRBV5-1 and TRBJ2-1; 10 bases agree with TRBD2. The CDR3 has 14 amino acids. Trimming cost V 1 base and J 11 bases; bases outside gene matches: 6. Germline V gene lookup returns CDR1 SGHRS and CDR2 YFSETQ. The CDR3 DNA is TGCGCCAGCAGCTTGTCGGCTAGCGGGAGTCAGCAGTTCTTC. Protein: CASSLSASGSQQFF.

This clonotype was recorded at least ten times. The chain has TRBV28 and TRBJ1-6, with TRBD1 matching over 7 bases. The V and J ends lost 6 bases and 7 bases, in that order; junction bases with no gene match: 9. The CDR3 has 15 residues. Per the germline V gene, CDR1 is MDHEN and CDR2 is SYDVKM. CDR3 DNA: TGTGCCAGCAGGGAATCGACAGGGAACAATTCACCCCTCCACTTT. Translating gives CASRESTGNNSPLHF.

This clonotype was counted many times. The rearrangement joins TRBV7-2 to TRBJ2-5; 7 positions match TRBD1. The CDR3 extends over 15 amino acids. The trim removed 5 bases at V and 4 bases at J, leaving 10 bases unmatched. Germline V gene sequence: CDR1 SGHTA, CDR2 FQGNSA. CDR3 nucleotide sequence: TGTGCCAGCAGCCGAATACAGGGGCTCGTAGAGACCCAGTACTTC. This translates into CASSRIQGLVETQYF.

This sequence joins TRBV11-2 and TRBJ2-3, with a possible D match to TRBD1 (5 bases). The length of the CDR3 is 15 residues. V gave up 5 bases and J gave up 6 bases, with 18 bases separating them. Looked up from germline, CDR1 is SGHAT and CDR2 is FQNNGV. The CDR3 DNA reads TGTGCCAGCAGCCCAAGGACCAGGGTCTGGGATACGCAGTATTTT. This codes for CASSPRTRVWDTQYF.

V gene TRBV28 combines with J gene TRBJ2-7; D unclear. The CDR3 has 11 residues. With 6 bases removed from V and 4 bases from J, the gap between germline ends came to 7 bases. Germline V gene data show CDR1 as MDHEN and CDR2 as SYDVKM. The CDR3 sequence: CASRKGYEQYF. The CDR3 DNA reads TGTGCCAGCAGAAAAGGATACGAGCAGTACTTC.

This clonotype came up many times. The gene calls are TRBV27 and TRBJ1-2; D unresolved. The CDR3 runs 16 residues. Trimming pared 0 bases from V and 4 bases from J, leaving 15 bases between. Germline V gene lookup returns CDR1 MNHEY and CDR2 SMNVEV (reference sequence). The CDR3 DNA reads TGTGCCAGCAGTTTATCGATCTCGTCTTCGAGCTATGGCTACACCTTC. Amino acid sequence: CASSLSISSSSYGYTF.

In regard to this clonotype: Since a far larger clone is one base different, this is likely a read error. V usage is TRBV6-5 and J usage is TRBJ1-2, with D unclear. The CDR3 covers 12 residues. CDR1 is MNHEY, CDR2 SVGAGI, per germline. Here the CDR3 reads CASSTVNHGYTF. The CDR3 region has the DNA TGTGCCAGCAGTACGGTTAACCATGGCTACACCTTC.

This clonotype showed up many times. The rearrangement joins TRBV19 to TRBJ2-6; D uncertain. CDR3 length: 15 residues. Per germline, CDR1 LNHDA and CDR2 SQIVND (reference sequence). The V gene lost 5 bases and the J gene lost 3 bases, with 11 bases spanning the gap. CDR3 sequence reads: CASSVEARGANVLTF. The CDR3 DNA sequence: TGTGCCAGTAGTGTCGAGGCGCGTGGGGCCAACGTCCTGACTTTC.

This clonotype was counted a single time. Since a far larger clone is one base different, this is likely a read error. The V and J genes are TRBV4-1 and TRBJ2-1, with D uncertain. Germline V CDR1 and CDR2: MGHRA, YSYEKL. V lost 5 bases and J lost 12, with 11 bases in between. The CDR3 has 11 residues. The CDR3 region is CASSLSVGQFF. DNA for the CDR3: TGCGCCAGCAGCTTGTCCGTCGGGCAGTTCTTC.

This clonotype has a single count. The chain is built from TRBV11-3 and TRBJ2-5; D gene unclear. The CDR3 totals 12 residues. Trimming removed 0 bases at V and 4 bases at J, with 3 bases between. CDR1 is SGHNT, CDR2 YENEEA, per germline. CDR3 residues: CASSLDRETQYF. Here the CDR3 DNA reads TGTGCCAGCAGCTTAGATCGAGAGACCCAGTACTTC.

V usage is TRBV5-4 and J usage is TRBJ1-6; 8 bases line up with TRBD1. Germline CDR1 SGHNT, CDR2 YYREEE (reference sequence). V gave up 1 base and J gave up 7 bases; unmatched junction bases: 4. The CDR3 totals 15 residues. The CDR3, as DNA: TGTGCCAGCAGCTTGTTTACAGGGGGAAATTCACCCCTCCACTTT. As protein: CASSLFTGGNSPLHF.